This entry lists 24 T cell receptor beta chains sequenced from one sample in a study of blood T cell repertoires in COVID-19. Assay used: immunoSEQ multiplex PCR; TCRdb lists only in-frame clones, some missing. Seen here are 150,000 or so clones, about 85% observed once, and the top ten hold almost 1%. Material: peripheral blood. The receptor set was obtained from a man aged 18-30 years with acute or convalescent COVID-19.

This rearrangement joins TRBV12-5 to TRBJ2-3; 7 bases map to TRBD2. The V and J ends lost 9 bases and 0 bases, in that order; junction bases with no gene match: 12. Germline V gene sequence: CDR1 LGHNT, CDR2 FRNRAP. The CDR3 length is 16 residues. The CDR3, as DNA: TGTGCTAGCGATGGTAGCGGGTTTACTAGCACAGATACGCAGTATTTT. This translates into CASDGSGFTSTDTQYF.

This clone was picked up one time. CDR3 region: CASSPRGDRTNEKLFF. For the CDR3, the DNA is TGTGCCAGTAGTCCGCGAGGAGACCGAACTAATGAAAAACTGTTTTTT. This chain links TRBV19 with TRBJ1-4; no reliable D call. V was clipped by 5 bases and J by 1 base, with 14 bases between them. Germline CDR1 LNHDA, CDR2 SQIVND (reference sequence). This CDR3 contains 16 residues.

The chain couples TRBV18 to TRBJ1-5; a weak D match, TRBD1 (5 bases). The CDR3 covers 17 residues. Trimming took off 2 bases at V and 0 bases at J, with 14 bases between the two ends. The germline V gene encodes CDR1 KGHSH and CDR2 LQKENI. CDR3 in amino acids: CASSPWGGGISNQPQHF. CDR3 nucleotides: TGTGCCAGCTCACCATGGGGCGGCGGGATTAGCAATCAGCCCCAGCATTTT.

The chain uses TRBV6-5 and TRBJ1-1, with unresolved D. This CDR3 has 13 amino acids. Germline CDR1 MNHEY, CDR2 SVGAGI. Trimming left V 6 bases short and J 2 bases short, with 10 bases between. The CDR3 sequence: CASSPRHNTEAFF. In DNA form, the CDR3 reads TGTGCCAGCAGCCCGAGACATAACACTGAAGCTTTCTTT.

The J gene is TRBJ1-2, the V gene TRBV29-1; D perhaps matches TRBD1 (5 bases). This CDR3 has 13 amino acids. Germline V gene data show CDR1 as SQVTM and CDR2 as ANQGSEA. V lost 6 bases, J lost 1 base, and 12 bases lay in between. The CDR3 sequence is CSVTGGSNYGYTF. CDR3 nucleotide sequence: TGCAGCGTCACGGGGGGAAGTAACTATGGCTACACCTTC.

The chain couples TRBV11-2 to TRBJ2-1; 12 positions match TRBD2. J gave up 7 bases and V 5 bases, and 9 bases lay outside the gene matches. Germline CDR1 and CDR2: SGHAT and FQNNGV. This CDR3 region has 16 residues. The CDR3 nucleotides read TGTGCCAGCAGCCCGAGTAGACTAGCGGGGGTTAATGAGCAGTTCTTC. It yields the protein CASSPSRLAGVNEQFF.

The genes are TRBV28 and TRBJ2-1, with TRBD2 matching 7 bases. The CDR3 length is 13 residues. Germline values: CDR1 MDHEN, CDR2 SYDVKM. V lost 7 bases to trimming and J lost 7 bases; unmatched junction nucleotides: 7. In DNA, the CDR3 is TGTGCCAGCACCCCGGACGGGGGGAATGAGCAGTTCTTC. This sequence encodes CASTPDGGNEQFF.

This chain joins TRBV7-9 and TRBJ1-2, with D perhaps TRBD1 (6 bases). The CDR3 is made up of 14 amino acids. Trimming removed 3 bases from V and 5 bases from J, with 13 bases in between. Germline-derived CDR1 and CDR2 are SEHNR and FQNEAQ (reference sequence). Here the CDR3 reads CASSFSDRKYGYTF. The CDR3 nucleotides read TGTGCCAGCAGCTTCTCAGACAGGAAATATGGCTACACCTTC.

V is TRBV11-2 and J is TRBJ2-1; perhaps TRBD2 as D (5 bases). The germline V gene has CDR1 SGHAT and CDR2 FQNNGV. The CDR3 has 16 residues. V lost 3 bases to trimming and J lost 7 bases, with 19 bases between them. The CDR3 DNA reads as TGTGCCAGCAGCTTTACGGCGGGCGGGTTGCAGAATGAGCAGTTCTTC. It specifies CASSFTAGGLQNEQFF.

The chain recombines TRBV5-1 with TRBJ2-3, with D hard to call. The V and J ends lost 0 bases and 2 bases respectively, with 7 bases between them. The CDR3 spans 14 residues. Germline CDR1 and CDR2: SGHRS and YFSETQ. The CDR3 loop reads CASSLDGATDTQYF. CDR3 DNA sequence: TGCGCCAGCAGCTTGGACGGAGCCACAGATACGCAGTATTTT.

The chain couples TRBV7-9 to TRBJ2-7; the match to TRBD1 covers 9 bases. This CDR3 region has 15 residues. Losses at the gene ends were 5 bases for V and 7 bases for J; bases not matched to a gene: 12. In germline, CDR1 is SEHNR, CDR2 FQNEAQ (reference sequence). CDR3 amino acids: CASSTFRDRDKEQYF. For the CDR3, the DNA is TGTGCCAGCAGCACGTTCCGGGACAGGGATAAAGAGCAGTACTTC. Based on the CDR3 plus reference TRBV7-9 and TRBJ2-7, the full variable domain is DTGVSQNPRHKITKRGQNVTFRCDPISEHNRLYWYRQTLGQGPEFLTYFQNEAQLEKSRLLSDRFSAERPKGSFSTLEIQRTEQGDSAMYLCASSTFRDRDKEQYFGPGTRLTVT.

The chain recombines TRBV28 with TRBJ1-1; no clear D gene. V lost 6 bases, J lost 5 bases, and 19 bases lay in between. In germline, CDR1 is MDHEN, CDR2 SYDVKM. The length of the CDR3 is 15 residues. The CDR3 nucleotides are TGTGCCAGCAGCTCCCGTCGCGGTGGTAAAACTGAAGCTTTCTTT. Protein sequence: CASSSRRGGKTEAFF.

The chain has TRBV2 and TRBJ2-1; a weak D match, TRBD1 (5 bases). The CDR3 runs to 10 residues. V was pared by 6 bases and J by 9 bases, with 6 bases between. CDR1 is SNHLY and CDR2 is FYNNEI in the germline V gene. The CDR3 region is CASRTVEQFF. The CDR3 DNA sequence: TGTGCCAGCAGGACAGTTGAGCAGTTCTTC.

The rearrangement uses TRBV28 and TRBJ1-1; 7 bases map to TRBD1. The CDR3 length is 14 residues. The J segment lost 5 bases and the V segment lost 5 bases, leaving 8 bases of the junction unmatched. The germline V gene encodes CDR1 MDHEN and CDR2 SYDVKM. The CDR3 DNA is TGTGCCAGCAGTCCACAGGGGCGGGGAACTGAAGCTTTCTTT. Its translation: CASSPQGRGTEAFF.

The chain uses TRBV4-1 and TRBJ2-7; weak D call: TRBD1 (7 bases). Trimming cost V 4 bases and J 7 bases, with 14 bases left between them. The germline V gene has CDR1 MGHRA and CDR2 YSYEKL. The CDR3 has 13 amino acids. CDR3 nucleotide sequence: TGCGCCAGCAGCCGTGCAGGGGGGAAAGAGCAGTACGTC. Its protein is CASSRAGGKEQYV.

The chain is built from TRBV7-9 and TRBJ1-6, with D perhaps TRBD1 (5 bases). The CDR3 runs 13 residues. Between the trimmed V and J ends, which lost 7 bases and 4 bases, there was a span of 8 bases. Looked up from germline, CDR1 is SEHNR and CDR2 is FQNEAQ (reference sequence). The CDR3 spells CASTPGYNSPLHF. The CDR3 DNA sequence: TGTGCCAGCACCCCAGGGTATAATTCACCCCTCCACTTT.

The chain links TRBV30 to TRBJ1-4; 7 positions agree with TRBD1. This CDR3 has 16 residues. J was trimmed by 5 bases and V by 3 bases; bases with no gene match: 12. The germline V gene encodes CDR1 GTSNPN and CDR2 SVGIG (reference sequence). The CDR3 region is CAWRASDRIMNEKLFF. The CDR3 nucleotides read TGTGCCTGGAGGGCCTCGGACAGGATTATGAATGAAAAACTGTTTTTT.

Here the CDR3 DNA reads TGTGCCAGCAGCCCGAGGACACGAAATAATGAAAAACTGTTTTTT. It encodes CASSPRTRNNEKLFF. The chain links TRBV7-2 to TRBJ1-4; maybe TRBD1 (5 bases). This CDR3 comprises 15 residues. With 5 bases removed from V and 4 bases from J, the gap between germline ends came to 14 bases. CDR1 SGHTA and CDR2 FQGNSA come from the germline V gene.

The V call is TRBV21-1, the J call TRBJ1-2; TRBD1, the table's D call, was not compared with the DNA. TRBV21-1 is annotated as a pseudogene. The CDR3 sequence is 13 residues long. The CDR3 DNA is TGTGCCAGCAGCAAATCTTCAGGGGCGAGCTACACCTTC. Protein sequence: CASSKSSGASYTF.

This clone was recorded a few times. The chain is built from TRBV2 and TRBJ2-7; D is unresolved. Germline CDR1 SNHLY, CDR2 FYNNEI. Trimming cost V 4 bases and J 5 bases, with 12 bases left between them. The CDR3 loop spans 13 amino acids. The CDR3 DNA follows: TGTGCCAGCAGTGGTGACAACCCCCACGAGCAGTACTTC. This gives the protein CASSGDNPHEQYF.

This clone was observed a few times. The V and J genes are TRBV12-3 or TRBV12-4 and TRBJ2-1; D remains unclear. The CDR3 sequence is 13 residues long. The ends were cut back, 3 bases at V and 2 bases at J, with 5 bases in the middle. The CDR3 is CASSLEPYNEQFF. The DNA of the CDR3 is TGTGCCAGCAGTTTGGAGCCCTACAATGAGCAGTTCTTC.

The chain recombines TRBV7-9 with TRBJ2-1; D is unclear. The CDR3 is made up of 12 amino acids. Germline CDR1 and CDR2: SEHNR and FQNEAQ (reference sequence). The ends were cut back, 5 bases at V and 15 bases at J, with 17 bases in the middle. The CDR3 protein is CASSTPLQVLFF. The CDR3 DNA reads TGTGCCAGCAGCACTCCTCTCCAGGTGTTGTTCTTC.

DNA of the CDR3: TGTGCCAGCAGCGGGGGCGCCCCGAAACTGAACACTGAAGCTTTCTTT. It specifies CASSGGAPKLNTEAFF. The V gene is TRBV21-1, the J gene TRBJ1-1; the D call of TRBD1 is as the table states it, not checked on the DNA. TRBV21-1 represents a pseudogene. The CDR3 spans 16 residues.

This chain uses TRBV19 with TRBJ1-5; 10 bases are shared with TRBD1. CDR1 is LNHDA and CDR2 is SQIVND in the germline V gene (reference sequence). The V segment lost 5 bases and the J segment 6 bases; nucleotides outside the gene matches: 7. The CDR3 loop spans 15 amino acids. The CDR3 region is CASSRTGTGVQPQHF. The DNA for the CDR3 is TGTGCCAGTAGTCGGACCGGGACAGGGGTTCAGCCCCAGCATTTT.